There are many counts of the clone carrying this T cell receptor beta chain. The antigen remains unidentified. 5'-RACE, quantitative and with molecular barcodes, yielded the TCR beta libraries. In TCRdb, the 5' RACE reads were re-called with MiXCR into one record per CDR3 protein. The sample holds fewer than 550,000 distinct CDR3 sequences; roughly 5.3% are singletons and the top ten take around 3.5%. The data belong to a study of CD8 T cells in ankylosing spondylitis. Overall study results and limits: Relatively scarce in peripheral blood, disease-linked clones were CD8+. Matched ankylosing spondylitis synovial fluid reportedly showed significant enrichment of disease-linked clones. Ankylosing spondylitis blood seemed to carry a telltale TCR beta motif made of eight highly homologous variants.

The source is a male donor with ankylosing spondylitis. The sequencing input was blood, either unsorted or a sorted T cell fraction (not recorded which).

The CDR3 here is CASSFGQVKPEAFF. CDR3 in DNA: TGTGCCAGCAGCTTTGGACAGGTCAAGCCTGAAGCTTTCTTT. The chain has TRBV5-5 and TRBJ1-1; 7 nucleotides agree with TRBD1. Germline-derived CDR1 and CDR2 are SGHKS and YYEKEE (reference sequence). V was pared by 2 bases and J by 6 bases, with 7 bases of the junction left unmatched. This CDR3 spans 14 amino acids.